This T cell receptor (beta chain) was observed in a study of blood T cell repertoires in COVID-19. Background on the study: Sites across the United States, Italy and Spain contributed samples from acute and convalescent COVID-19. PBMCs, B-cell-depleted T cells, or T cells were the source of the cDNA or gDNA that made up the material.

With 4 bases removed from V and 1 base from J, the gap between germline ends came to 8 bases. Germline-derived CDR1 and CDR2 are SQVTM and ANQGSEA. This CDR3 has 12 amino acids. Sequenced by immunoSEQ multiplex PCR; TCRdb stores in-frame clones only, minus some. The sample holds 180,000 or so clones, 86% seen once. The receptor's source is a woman in her twenties or thirties who had recovered from COVID-19. The chain has TRBV29-1 and TRBJ2-7; D perhaps matches TRBD1 (5 bases). Sequencing was carried out using PBMCs or T cells enriched from blood (not recorded which). Here the CDR3 reads CSVVTGSYEQYF. CDR3 DNA: TGCAGCGTTGTTACAGGTTCCTACGAGCAGTACTTC.